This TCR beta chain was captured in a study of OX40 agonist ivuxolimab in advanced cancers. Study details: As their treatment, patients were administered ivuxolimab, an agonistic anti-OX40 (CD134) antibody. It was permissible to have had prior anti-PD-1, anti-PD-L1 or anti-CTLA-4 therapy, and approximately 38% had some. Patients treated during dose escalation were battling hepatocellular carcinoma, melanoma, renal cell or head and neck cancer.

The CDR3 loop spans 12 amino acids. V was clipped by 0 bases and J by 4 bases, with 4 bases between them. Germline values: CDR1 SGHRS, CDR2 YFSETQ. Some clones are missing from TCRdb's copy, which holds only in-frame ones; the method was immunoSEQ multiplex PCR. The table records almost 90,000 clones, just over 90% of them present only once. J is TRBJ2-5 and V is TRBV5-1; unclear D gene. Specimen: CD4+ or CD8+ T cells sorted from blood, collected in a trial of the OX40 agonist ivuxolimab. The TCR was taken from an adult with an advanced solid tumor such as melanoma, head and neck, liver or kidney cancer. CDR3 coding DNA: TGCGCCAGCAGCTTGGAAGGAGAGACCCAGTACTTC. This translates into CASSLEGETQYF.